The TCR beta chain under discussion was sequenced for a study of PD-1 blockade in mismatch repair-deficient tumors. Study results and caveats: Rapid post-treatment expansion, then contraction, generally preceding radiologic response, marked tumor-resident clones.

Germline V CDR1 and CDR2: SGHTA, FQGNSA. This CDR3 comprises 17 residues. Trimming removed 4 bases from V and 5 bases from J; junction bases left unmatched: 11. As regards this clone: The target antigen is unknown.

Method: immunoSEQ multiplex PCR; TCRdb's copy keeps in-frame clones and lacks some. Altogether some 50,000 clones are present, more than 65% being singletons, with the ten largest covering under 3.5%. This TCR derives from an adult with mismatch repair-deficient cancer. The sequenced sample was PBMCs, obtained before pembrolizumab treatment. The J gene is TRBJ2-5, the V gene TRBV7-2; 12 bases fit TRBD2. CDR3 nucleotides: TGTGCCAGCAGCTCTAGGACTAGCGGGAAAGGGGGGGAGACCCAGTACTTC. This translates into CASSSRTSGKGGETQYF.